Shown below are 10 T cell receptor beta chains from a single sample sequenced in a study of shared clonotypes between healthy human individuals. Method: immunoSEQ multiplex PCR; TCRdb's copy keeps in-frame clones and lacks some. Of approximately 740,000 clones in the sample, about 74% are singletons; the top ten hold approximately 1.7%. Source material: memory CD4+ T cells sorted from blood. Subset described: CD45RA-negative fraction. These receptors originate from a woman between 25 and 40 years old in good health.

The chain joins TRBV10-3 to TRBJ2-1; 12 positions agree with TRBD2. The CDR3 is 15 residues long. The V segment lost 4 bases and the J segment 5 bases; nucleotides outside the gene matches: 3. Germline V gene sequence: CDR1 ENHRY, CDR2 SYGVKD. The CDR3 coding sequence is TGTGCCATCAGTGGGACTAGCGGGATTAACAATGAGCAGTTCTTC. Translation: CAISGTSGINNEQFF.

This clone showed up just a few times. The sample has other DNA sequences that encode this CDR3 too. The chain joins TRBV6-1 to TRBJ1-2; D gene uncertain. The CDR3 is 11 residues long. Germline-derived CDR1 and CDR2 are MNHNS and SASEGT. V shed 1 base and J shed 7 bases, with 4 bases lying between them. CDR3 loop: CASSEVGGYTF. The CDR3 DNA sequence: TGTGCCAGCAGTGAAGTCGGTGGCTACACCTTC.

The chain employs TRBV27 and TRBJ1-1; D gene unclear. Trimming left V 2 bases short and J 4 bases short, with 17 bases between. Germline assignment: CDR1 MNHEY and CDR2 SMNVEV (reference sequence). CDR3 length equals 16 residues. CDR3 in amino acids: CASSLNLPRYGTEAFF. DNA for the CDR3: TGTGCCAGCAGTTTAAATCTGCCTAGGTATGGCACTGAAGCTTTCTTT.

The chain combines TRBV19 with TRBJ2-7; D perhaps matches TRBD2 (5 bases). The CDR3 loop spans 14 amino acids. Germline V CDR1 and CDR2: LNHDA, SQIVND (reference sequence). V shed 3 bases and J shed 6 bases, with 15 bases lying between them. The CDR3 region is CASSILAPTVEQYF. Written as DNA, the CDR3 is TGTGCCAGTAGTATCTTAGCGCCAACGGTCGAGCAGTACTTC.

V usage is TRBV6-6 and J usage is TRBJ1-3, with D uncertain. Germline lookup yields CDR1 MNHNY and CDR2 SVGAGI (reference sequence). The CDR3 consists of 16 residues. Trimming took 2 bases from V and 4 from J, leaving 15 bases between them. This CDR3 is CASSYRWRAKGNTIYF. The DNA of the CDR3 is TGTGCCAGCAGTTACCGATGGAGGGCAAAGGGAAACACCATATATTTT.

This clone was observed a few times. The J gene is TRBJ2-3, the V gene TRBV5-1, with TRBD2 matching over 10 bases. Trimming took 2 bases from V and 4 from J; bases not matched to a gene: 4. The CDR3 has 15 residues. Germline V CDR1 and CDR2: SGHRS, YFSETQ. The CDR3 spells CASSFTSGMADTQYF. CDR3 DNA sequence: TGCGCCAGCAGCTTCACTAGCGGGATGGCAGATACGCAGTATTTT.

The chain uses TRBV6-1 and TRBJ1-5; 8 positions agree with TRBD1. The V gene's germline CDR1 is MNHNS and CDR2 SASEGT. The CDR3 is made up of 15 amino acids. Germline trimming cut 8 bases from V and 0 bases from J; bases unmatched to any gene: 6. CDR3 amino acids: CASGQGGYSNQPQHF. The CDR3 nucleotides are TGTGCCAGCGGACAGGGAGGCTATAGCAATCAGCCCCAGCATTTT.

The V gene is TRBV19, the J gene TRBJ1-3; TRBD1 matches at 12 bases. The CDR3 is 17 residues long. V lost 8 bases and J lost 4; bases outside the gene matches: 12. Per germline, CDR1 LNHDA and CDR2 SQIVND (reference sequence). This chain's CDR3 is CASQPGQGALAGNTIYF. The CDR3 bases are TGTGCCAGTCAGCCGGGACAGGGGGCTCTGGCGGGAAACACCATATATTTT.

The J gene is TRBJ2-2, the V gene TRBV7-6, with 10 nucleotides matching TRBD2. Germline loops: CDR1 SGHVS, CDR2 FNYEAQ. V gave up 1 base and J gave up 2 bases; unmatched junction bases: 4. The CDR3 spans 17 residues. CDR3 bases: TGTGCCAGCAGCTTAGGTGCTAGCGGGGGCAACACCGGGGAGCTGTTTTTT. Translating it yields CASSLGASGGNTGELFF.

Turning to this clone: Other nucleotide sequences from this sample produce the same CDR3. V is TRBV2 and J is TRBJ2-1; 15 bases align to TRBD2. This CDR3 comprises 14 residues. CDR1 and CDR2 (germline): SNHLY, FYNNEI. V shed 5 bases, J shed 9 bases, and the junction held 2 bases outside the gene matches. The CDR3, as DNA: TGTGCCAGCAGTCCGGGACTAGCGGGGGGTGAGCAGTTCTTC. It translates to CASSPGLAGGEQFF. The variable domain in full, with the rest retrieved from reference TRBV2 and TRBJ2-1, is EPEVTQTPSHQVTQMGQEVILRCVPISNHLYFYWYRQILGQKVEFLVSFYNNEISEKSEIFDDQFSVERPDGSNFTLKIRSTKLEDSAMYFCASSPGLAGGEQFFGPGTRLTVL.